Included here is one TCR beta chain sequence, with context. At the DNA level, this CDR3 is encoded by other sequences in the same sample as well. TCRdb's copy holds only in-frame clones and misses some; the assay was immunoSEQ multiplex PCR. Of 300,000 to 450,000 clones listed, roughly 90% are singletons. This record comes from a study of blood T cell repertoires in COVID-19. Across the whole study: Sample material is recorded as cDNA or gDNA derived from T cells, B-cell-depleted T cells, or PBMCs.

The sequence was obtained from a woman in her sixties or seventies with COVID-19, enrolled during active disease. Sequencing input: peripheral blood.

CDR3 sequence (DNA): TGTGCCAGCAGCCCCCCGGGTATGAACACTGAAGCTTTCTTT. It is translated as CASSPPGMNTEAFF. The chain carries TRBV14 and TRBJ1-1; D not certain. The CDR3 is 14 residues long. CDR1 is SGHDN, CDR2 FVKESK, per germline. The germline V and J ends were trimmed by 4 bases and 0 bases, with 9 bases remaining between them.